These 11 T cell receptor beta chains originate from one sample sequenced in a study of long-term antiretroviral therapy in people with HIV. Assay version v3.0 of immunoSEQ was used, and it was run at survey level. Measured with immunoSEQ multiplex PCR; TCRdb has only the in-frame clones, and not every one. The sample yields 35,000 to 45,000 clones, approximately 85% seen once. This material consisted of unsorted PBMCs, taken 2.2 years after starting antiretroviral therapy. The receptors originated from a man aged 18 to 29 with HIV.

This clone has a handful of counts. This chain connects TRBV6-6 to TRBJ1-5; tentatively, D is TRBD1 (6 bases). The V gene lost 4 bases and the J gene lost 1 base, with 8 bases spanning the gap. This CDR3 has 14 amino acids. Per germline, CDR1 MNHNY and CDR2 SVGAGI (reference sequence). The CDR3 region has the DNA TGTGCCAGCAGTTCAGGGGTGAGCAATCAGCCCCAGCATTTT. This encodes CASSSGVSNQPQHF.

The CDR3 DNA reads as TGTGCCAGCAGTTTATATCCAAACTCCTACAATGAGCAGTTCTTC. It yields the protein CASSLYPNSYNEQFF. The chain joins TRBV27 to TRBJ2-1; no firm D call. CDR1 MNHEY and CDR2 SMNVEV come from the germline V gene (reference sequence). This CDR3 contains 15 residues. V was clipped by 1 base and J by 0 bases, with 7 bases between them.

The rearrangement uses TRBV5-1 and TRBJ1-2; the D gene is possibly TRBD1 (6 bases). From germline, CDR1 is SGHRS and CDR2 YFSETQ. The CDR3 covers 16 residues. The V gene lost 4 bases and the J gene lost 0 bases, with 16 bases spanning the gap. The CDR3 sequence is CASSTGAGATNYGYTF. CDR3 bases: TGCGCCAGCAGCACGGGGGCCGGCGCCACTAACTATGGCTACACCTTC.

The CDR3 here is CASSVADAGELFF. As DNA, the CDR3 is TGTGCCAGCAGCGTAGCAGATGCCGGGGAGCTGTTTTTT. This chain joins TRBV9 and TRBJ2-2, with D uncertain. Trimming cost V 0 bases and J 6 bases, with 6 bases left between them. The germline CDR1 and CDR2 sequences are SGDLS and YYNGEE. The CDR3 contains 13 residues. Looking up the rest from reference TRBV9 and TRBJ2-2 gives the full variable domain: DSGVTQTPKHLITATGQRVTLRCSPRSGDLSVYWYQQSLDQGLQFLIQYYNGEERAKGNILERFSAQQFPDLHSELNLSSLELGDSALYFCASSVADAGELFFGEGSRLTVL.

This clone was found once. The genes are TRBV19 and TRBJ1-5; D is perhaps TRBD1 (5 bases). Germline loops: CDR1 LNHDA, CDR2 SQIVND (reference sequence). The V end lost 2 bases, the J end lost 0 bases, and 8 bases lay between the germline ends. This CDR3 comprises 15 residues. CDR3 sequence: CASSISGPSNQPQHF. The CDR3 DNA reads TGTGCCAGTAGTATATCAGGGCCTAGCAATCAGCCCCAGCATTTT.

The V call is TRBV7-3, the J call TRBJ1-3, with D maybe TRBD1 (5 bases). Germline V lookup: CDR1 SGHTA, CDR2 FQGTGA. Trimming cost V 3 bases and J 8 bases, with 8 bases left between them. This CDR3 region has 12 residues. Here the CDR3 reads CASSLKGHTIYF. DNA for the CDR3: TGTGCCAGCAGCTTGAAGGGACACACCATATATTTT.

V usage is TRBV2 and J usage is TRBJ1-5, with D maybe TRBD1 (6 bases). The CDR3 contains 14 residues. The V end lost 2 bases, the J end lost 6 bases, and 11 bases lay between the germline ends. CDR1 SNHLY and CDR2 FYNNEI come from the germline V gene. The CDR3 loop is CASSERGGGQPQHF. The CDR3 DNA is TGTGCCAGCAGTGAAAGGGGGGGCGGTCAGCCCCAGCATTTT.

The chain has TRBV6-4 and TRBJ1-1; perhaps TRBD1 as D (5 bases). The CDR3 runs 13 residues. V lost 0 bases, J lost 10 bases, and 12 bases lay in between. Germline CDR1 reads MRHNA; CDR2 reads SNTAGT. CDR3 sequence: CASSDSMRGVAFF. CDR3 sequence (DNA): TGTGCCAGCAGTGACTCGATGCGGGGGGTAGCTTTCTTT.

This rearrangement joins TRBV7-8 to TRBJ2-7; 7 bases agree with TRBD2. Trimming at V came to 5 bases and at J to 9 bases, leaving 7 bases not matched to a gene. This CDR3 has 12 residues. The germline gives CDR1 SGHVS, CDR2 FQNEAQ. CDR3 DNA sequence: TGTGCCAGCAGCCCCGACCGGGGGGTGCAGTACTTC. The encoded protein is CASSPDRGVQYF.

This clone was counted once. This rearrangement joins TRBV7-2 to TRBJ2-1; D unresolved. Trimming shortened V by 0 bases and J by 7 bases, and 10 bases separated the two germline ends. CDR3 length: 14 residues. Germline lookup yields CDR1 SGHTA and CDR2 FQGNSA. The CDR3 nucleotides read TGTGCCAGCAGCTTAGCACCGTCAACAAATGAGCAGTTCTTC. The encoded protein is CASSLAPSTNEQFF.

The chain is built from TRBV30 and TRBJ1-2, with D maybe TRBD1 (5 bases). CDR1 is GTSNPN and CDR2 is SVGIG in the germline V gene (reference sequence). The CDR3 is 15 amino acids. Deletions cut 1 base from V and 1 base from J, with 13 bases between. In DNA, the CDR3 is TGTGCCTGGAGTGATCTCGTCAGGGATAACTATGGCTACACCTTC. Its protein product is CAWSDLVRDNYGYTF.